Below are 22 T cell receptor beta chains sequenced from a single sample in a study of blood T cell repertoires in COVID-19. Produced via immunoSEQ multiplex PCR; TCRdb's table is partial and in-frame only. The sample has under 300,000 clones; roughly 89% are singletons. The specimen was peripheral blood. These receptor sequences come from an older woman with COVID-19, enrolled during active disease.

This clone has just one count. The chain joins TRBV2 to TRBJ1-1; tentatively, D is TRBD1 (5 bases). The length of the CDR3 is 15 residues. CDR1 is SNHLY, CDR2 FYNNEI, per germline. V was clipped by 2 bases and J by 5 bases, with 15 bases between them. The CDR3 DNA reads as TGTGCCAGCAGTGAAAACGGGGCGGGGAGGACTGAAGCTTTCTTT. This gives the protein CASSENGAGRTEAFF.

This rearrangement joins TRBV30 to TRBJ1-2, with TRBD1 matching over 10 bases. Germline lookup yields CDR1 GTSNPN and CDR2 SVGIG (reference sequence). The CDR3 extends over 14 amino acids. V was pared by 0 bases and J by 5 bases, with 3 bases of the junction left unmatched. The CDR3 reads CAWSVSGQGYGYTF. The CDR3 DNA reads as TGTGCCTGGAGTGTATCGGGACAGGGGTATGGCTACACCTTC. The full variable domain, its missing parts supplied by reference TRBV30 and TRBJ1-2, is SQTIHQWPATLVQPVGSPLSLECTVEGTSNPNLYWYRQAAGRGLQLLFYSVGIGQISSEVPQNLSASRPQDRQFILSSKKLLLSDSGFYLCAWSVSGQGYGYTFGSGTRLTVV.

This clone was counted once. V usage is TRBV5-4 and J usage is TRBJ1-1, with 8 bases identical to TRBD1. Germline V gene data show CDR1 as SGHNT and CDR2 as YYREEE (reference sequence). CDR3 length: 16 amino acids. After removal of 0 bases from V and 5 bases from J, the junction contained 9 bases not matched to a gene. The CDR3 sequence is CASSLAGGAGGTEAFF. The CDR3 bases are TGTGCCAGCAGCTTGGCAGGGGGCGCGGGGGGGACTGAAGCTTTCTTT.

The chain recombines TRBV19 with TRBJ1-2, with D unresolved. The CDR3 length is 13 residues. Trimming removed 1 base from V and 1 base from J, with 4 bases in between. Germline V gene sequence: CDR1 LNHDA, CDR2 SQIVND (reference sequence). CDR3 region: CASSIVDNYGYTF. The CDR3 region has the DNA TGTGCCAGTAGTATAGTAGATAACTATGGCTACACCTTC.

This chain connects TRBV5-8 to TRBJ1-1, with D perhaps matching TRBD1 (5 bases). The CDR3 is made up of 15 amino acids. Trimming pared 2 bases from V and 5 bases from J, leaving 16 bases between. Per the germline V gene, CDR1 is SGHTS and CDR2 is YDEGEE. CDR3 DNA sequence: TGTGCCAGCAGCTTCTGGGGTCAGGGAAGAACTGAAGCTTTCTTT. This gives the protein CASSFWGQGRTEAFF.

The gene calls are TRBV29-1 and TRBJ1-1; 9 bases match TRBD1. Germline V gene data show CDR1 as SQVTM and CDR2 as ANQGSEA. J was trimmed by 4 bases and V by 0 bases; bases with no gene match: 15. The CDR3 spans 18 residues. The CDR3 nucleotides read TGCAGCGTTGAAGATTATAGTCCCGGGACAGGGAGTATCACTGAAGCTTTCTTT. Protein product: CSVEDYSPGTGSITEAFF.

This chain uses TRBV6-5 with TRBJ1-1; a weak D match, TRBD1 (6 bases). The CDR3 spans 15 residues. The germline V and J ends were trimmed by 6 bases and 2 bases, with 16 bases remaining between them. The germline gives CDR1 MNHEY, CDR2 SVGAGI. CDR3 DNA sequence: TGTGCCAGCAGAGAGACAGGCGGACTTAACACTGAAGCTTTCTTT. Protein sequence: CASRETGGLNTEAFF.

This chain links TRBV5-4 with TRBJ2-1; weak D call: TRBD1 (5 bases). The germline gives CDR1 SGHNT, CDR2 YYREEE (reference sequence). Trimming cost V 1 base and J 3 bases, with 8 bases left between them. The CDR3 extends over 14 amino acids. The CDR3 protein is CASSLTTGYNEQFF. The CDR3, as DNA: TGTGCCAGCAGCTTGACTACAGGCTACAATGAGCAGTTCTTC. Full variable domain (rest looked up from reference TRBV5-4 and TRBJ2-1): ETGVTQSPTHLIKTRGQQVTLRCSSQSGHNTVSWYQQALGQGPQFIFQYYREEENGRGNFPPRFSGLQFPNYSSELNVNALELDDSALYLCASSLTTGYNEQFFGPGTRLTVL.

The rearrangement uses TRBV19 and TRBJ1-5; D uncertain. The CDR3 loop spans 12 amino acids. Germline V lookup: CDR1 LNHDA, CDR2 SQIVND (reference sequence). V was trimmed by 3 bases and J by 11 bases, leaving 11 bases between them. This CDR3 reads CASSIVSGAQHF. The CDR3 nucleotides are TGTGCCAGTAGTATTGTTTCCGGGGCCCAGCATTTT.

The chain uses TRBV29-1 and TRBJ2-1, with 9 bases matching TRBD1. The J segment lost 9 bases and the V segment lost 5 bases, leaving 8 bases of the junction unmatched. Germline loops: CDR1 SQVTM, CDR2 ANQGSEA. The CDR3 extends over 13 amino acids. CDR3 amino acids: CSVQGTGMFEQFF. In nucleotides, the CDR3 is TGCAGCGTTCAAGGGACAGGGATGTTTGAGCAGTTCTTC.

The chain has TRBV19 and TRBJ2-1; TRBD2 is a possible D gene (5 bases). From germline, CDR1 is LNHDA and CDR2 SQIVND (reference sequence). This CDR3 spans 11 amino acids. Trimming removed 8 bases from V and 4 bases from J, with 6 bases in between. Written as DNA, the CDR3 is TGTGCCAGTGGACTGTACAATGAGCAGTTCTTC. Protein: CASGLYNEQFF.

The chain is built from TRBV14 and TRBJ1-1; 8 bases agree with TRBD1. V lost 4 bases to trimming and J lost 11 bases; unmatched junction nucleotides: 9. Per germline, CDR1 SGHDN and CDR2 FVKESK. The CDR3 has 13 amino acids. CDR3 DNA sequence: TGTGCCAGCAGCCGGATGCAGGGGGCCTACGCTTTCTTT. This codes for CASSRMQGAYAFF.

The rearrangement links TRBV4-2 to TRBJ2-5; D gene ambiguous. Trimming shortened V by 1 base and J by 5 bases, and 5 bases separated the two germline ends. Germline CDR1 reads LGHNA; CDR2 reads YNFKEQ. This CDR3 has 12 amino acids. CDR3 nucleotides: TGTGCCAGCAGCCAAGCGAGGGAGACCCAGTACTTC. It is translated as CASSQARETQYF.

This clone was seen only once. The gene calls are TRBV7-2 and TRBJ2-5; no firm D call. CDR3 size: 16 residues. CDR1 is SGHTA, CDR2 FQGNSA, per germline. V lost 2 bases and J lost 1, with 14 bases in between. The chain's CDR3 is CASSLNAASTQETQYF. In DNA form, the CDR3 reads TGTGCCAGCAGCTTAAATGCAGCGAGTACCCAAGAGACCCAGTACTTC.

The chain uses TRBV12-3 or TRBV12-4 and TRBJ1-1, with TRBD1 matching over 7 bases. The trim removed 11 bases at V and 5 bases at J, leaving 8 bases unmatched. The CDR3 loop spans 12 amino acids. Here the CDR3 reads CASSAGGTEAFF. The DNA for the CDR3 is TGTGCCTCGTCGGCAGGGGGAACTGAAGCTTTCTTT.

The chain is built from TRBV6-5 and TRBJ1-5; 11 bases are shared with TRBD1. J gave up 4 bases and V 5 bases, and 4 bases lay outside the gene matches. CDR1 is MNHEY and CDR2 is SVGAGI in the germline V gene. This CDR3 spans 15 amino acids. In nucleotides, the CDR3 is TGTGCCAGCAGTCGGACAGGGGGCCCTAATCAGCCCCAGCATTTT. It is translated as CASSRTGGPNQPQHF.

This clone was counted once. V and J are TRBV6-2 or TRBV6-3 and TRBJ1-1; 7 positions match TRBD1. This CDR3 is built from 16 residues. Trimming removed 6 bases from V and 4 bases from J; junction bases left unmatched: 14. Germline values: CDR1 MNHEY, CDR2 SVGEGT. The CDR3 loop is CASSLRRGQLFTEAFF. CDR3 nucleotides: TGTGCCAGCAGCCTACGCCGGGGACAGCTTTTCACTGAAGCTTTCTTT.

This chain connects TRBV10-3 to TRBJ2-2, with 9 bases identical to TRBD1. Trimming took 2 bases from V and 5 from J; bases not matched to a gene: 6. The V gene's germline CDR1 is ENHRY and CDR2 SYGVKD. The CDR3 sequence is 16 residues long. For the CDR3, the DNA is TGTGCCATCAGTGAGAGGGGACAGGGTCGTACCGGGGAGCTGTTTTTT. It is translated as CAISERGQGRTGELFF.

The chain has TRBV27 and TRBJ2-7; 7 bases are shared with TRBD1. V lost 10 bases and J lost 2; bases outside the gene matches: 8. From germline, CDR1 is MNHEY and CDR2 SMNVEV (reference sequence). This CDR3 spans 13 amino acids. The CDR3: CATSQGTAYEQYF. In DNA form, the CDR3 reads TGTGCCACCTCACAGGGGACCGCCTACGAGCAGTACTTC.

The chain joins TRBV5-1 to TRBJ1-5, with D maybe TRBD1 (6 bases). The V gene lost 4 bases and the J gene lost 1 base, with 15 bases spanning the gap. Germline V gene sequence: CDR1 SGHRS, CDR2 YFSETQ. This CDR3 is built from 16 residues. Here the CDR3 DNA reads TGCGCCAGCAGCGAAGGGACATCGGTGAGCAATCAGCCCCAGCATTTT. This codes for CASSEGTSVSNQPQHF.

V usage is TRBV11-2 and J usage is TRBJ2-4; TRBD1 matches 7 bases. With 4 bases clipped from V and 0 bases from J, the junction kept 6 bases outside the gene matches. CDR3 length: 16 amino acids. Germline-derived CDR1 and CDR2 are SGHAT and FQNNGV. CDR3: CASSYAGGVAKNIQYF. The CDR3 DNA reads as TGTGCCAGCAGCTACGCAGGGGGAGTAGCCAAAAACATTCAGTACTTC.

The rearrangement uses TRBV19 and TRBJ2-6; 10 positions agree with TRBD1. V dropped 3 bases and J dropped 4; count of bases not matched to a gene: 9. Per the germline V gene, CDR1 is LNHDA and CDR2 is SQIVND (reference sequence). CDR3 length: 18 residues. The CDR3: CASSMVGTGVAGANVLTF. The CDR3 DNA sequence: TGTGCCAGTAGTATGGTGGGGACAGGGGTCGCCGGGGCCAACGTCCTGACTTTC.